Described below is a single T cell receptor (beta chain) sequence and its context. This specimen belongs to a study of blood T cell repertoires in COVID-19. As for the study in general: T cells, B-cell-depleted T cells, or PBMCs supplied cDNA or gDNA.

Generated by immunoSEQ multiplex PCR, the TCRdb table keeps only in-frame clones and is missing some. The data show 250,000 or so clones, under 90% seen once. Germline V gene sequence: CDR1 MDHEN, CDR2 SYDVKM. V lost 5 bases, J lost 3 bases, and 6 bases stayed unmatched. The CDR3 is 14 amino acids. This TCR was recovered from a man in his sixties with acute or convalescent COVID-19. V and J are TRBV28 and TRBJ1-1; TRBD1 agrees at 7 bases. The source material was peripheral blood. CDR3 sequence reads: CASSPTGDHTEAFF. The CDR3 coding sequence is TGTGCCAGCAGTCCAACAGGGGACCACACTGAAGCTTTCTTT.